This is a list of T cell receptor beta chains from one sample in a study of beta chain features in type 1 diabetes. TCRdb keeps only in-frame clones here, not all; method: immunoSEQ multiplex PCR. The sample has about 170,000 clones, approximately 8.4% seen once. Source material: central memory CD4+ T cells from blood. The receptors were sampled from a man younger than 35 with type 1 diabetes. Both conserved end residues are part of each CDR3. Clone size appears in some rows only: once, few, many, or a class for an expanded clone.

v_gene	abundance	j_gene	CDR3aa
TRBV23-1	.	TRBJ1-3	CASSQHKRSDTIYF
TRBV12-5	few	TRBJ2-7	CASGNSWAGGNEQYF
TRBV19	few	TRBJ1-2	CASSIDSPGGYGYTF
TRBV5-1	.	TRBJ2-5	CASSFTGEETQYF
TRBV28	few	TRBJ2-3	CASGLRLDSGGTTDTQYF
TRBV10-3	.	TRBJ2-5	CAISESNRGGETQYF
TRBV5-5	.	TRBJ1-2	CASSFDRARVGGYTF
TRBV7-8	few	TRBJ2-3	CASSSVRGALRAQYF
TRBV15	few	TRBJ2-3	CATSREALADTQYF
TRBV15	.	TRBJ2-5	CATSPDFGTQYF
TRBV9	.	TRBJ2-3	CASSPRLGTDTQYF
TRBV7-2	.	TRBJ2-1	CASSLDQLGTSGNNEQFF
TRBV5-1	few	TRBJ2-3	CASSSGRSGTDTQYF
TRBV5-1	few	TRBJ2-7	CASSRGQGAYYEQYF
TRBV19	.	TRBJ1-2	CASRRKTESFGTGPNTF
TRBV18	few	TRBJ1-1	CASSPGGDTEAFF
TRBV27	few	TRBJ1-2	CASRTRTDYGYTF
TRBV19	few	TRBJ2-1	CASSEDTSSYNEQFF
TRBV5-4	few	TRBJ2-1	CASSLVGEVHNEQFF
TRBV19	few	TRBJ2-3	CASSALAGSTDTQYF
TRBV10-3	.	TRBJ2-3	CAISGLAGGSLTDTQYF
TRBV14	few	TRBJ1-2	CASSPPKQGLVKGYTF
TRBV28	.	TRBJ2-1	CASLPGGGGSSSYNEQFF
TRBV4-3	few	TRBJ2-6	CASSQDNSGANVLTF
TRBV9	few	TRBJ2-5	CASSPWGSSGETQYF
TRBV2	few	TRBJ2-7	CASSYTSGSFNEQYF
TRBV5-4	few	TRBJ2-2	CASSLKGVDTGELFF
TRBV19	.	TRBJ2-1	CASSMRGSGEQFF
TRBV2	.	TRBJ2-7	CASGLPGGRSYEQYF
TRBV7-2	.	TRBJ2-1	CASRFSGVNEQFF
TRBV29-1	few	TRBJ2-1	CSVRLAGAHYNEQFF
TRBV28	few	TRBJ1-4	CASSPAGTTNEKLFF
TRBV4-3	.	TRBJ1-2	CASSPQVTGNEGYGYTF
TRBV27	.	TRBJ2-7	CASSRRETGPTQYF
TRBV7-6	.	TRBJ2-7	CASSLDGTAYEQYF
TRBV15	few	TRBJ2-4	CATSRGSSGSGFLAKNIQYF
TRBV5-4	.	TRBJ2-5	CASRPTSQETQYF
TRBV5-4	.	TRBJ2-3	CASGPGTTSTDTQYF
TRBV28	few	TRBJ2-7	CASTKSGSSEQYF
TRBV7-6	few	TRBJ2-5	CASSSNQETQYF
TRBV28	few	TRBJ2-7	CASSTGGLYEQYF
TRBV18	.	TRBJ2-1	CASSPGSPPFNEQFF
TRBV28	few	TRBJ1-1	CASSTPDRANTEAFF
TRBV6-4	few	TRBJ2-1	CASSEELAGANEQFF
TRBV5-1	many	TRBJ2-5	CASRTGLAGGLVETQYF
TRBV28	few	TRBJ2-7	CASSGSPSYEQYF
TRBV19	.	TRBJ2-1	CASSPASASYNEQFF
TRBV28	.	TRBJ1-5	CATILGGREQPQHF
TRBV5-4	many	TRBJ2-5	CASSFNGAGETQYF
TRBV5-6	.	TRBJ2-2	CASRRLQGPNTGELFF
TRBV5-4	.	TRBJ2-2	CASSLWETTGELFF
TRBV5-6	few	TRBJ1-5	CASSNSGVGADQPQHF
TRBV5-8	few	TRBJ2-5	CASSLGRGQPQETQYF